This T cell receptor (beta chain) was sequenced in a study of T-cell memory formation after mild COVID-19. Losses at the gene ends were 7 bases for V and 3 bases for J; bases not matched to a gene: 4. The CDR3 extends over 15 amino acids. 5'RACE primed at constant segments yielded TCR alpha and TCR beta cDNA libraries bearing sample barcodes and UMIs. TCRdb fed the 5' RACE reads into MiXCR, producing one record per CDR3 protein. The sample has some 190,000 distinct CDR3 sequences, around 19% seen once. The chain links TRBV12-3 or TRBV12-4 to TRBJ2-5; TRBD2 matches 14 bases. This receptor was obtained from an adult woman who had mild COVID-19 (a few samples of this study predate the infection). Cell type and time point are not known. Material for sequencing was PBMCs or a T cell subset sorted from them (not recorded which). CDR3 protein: CASNPTSGGEETQYF. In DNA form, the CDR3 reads TGTGCCAGCAATCCGACTAGCGGGGGGGAAGAGACCCAGTACTTC.